The 32 T cell receptor beta chains in this list originate from one sample, sequenced in a study of blood T cell repertoires in COVID-19. Profiled with immunoSEQ multiplex PCR; TCRdb holds only in-frame clones, not every one. Of approximately 150,000 clones in the sample, more than 70% were seen once. The sequenced sample was peripheral blood. These receptor sequences come from a man in his sixties with acute or convalescent COVID-19.

This chain uses TRBV2 with TRBJ2-3; TRBD2 agrees at 10 bases. Trimming took 9 bases from V and 1 from J; bases not matched to a gene: 4. Germline CDR1 is SNHLY and CDR2 is FYNNEI. CDR3 length equals 14 residues. The CDR3 loop is CASLAGVGTDTQYF. DNA of the CDR3: TGTGCCAGTCTAGCGGGAGTTGGCACAGATACGCAGTATTTT.

The V and J genes are TRBV18 and TRBJ1-2; the D gene is possibly TRBD1 (6 bases). This CDR3 is built from 17 residues. Trimming shortened V by 0 bases and J by 3 bases, and 17 bases separated the two germline ends. Germline CDR1 reads KGHSH; CDR2 reads LQKENI. CDR3 nucleotides: TGTGCCAGCTCACCACCTGATCGCCGAGAGGGGGACTATGGCTACACCTTC. This translates into CASSPPDRREGDYGYTF.

This chain links TRBV19 with TRBJ2-7; 9 nucleotides align to TRBD2. With 9 bases clipped from V and 3 bases from J, the junction kept 9 bases outside the gene matches. This CDR3 contains 14 residues. Looked up from germline, CDR1 is LNHDA and CDR2 is SQIVND (reference sequence). This CDR3 is CASSWTSEGYEQYF. In DNA form, the CDR3 reads TGTGCCAGCTCGTGGACTAGCGAAGGCTACGAGCAGTACTTC.

The chain employs TRBV7-9 and TRBJ2-3, with 10 bases matching TRBD1. CDR3 size: 16 residues. Germline V gene sequence: CDR1 SEHNR, CDR2 FQNEAQ (reference sequence). V was pared by 5 bases and J by 0 bases, with 5 bases of the junction left unmatched. This CDR3 reads CASSPGTGESTDTQYF. CDR3 coding DNA: TGTGCCAGCAGCCCCGGGACAGGGGAAAGCACAGATACGCAGTATTTT. Supplemented by reference TRBV7-9 and TRBJ2-3, the full variable domain reads DTGVSQNPRHKITKRGQNVTFRCDPISEHNRLYWYRQTLGQGPEFLTYFQNEAQLEKSRLLSDRFSAERPKGSFSTLEIQRTEQGDSAMYLCASSPGTGESTDTQYFGPGTRLTVL.

The chain links TRBV5-6 to TRBJ2-7; 12 bases are a match to TRBD2. The germline V gene has CDR1 SGHDT and CDR2 YYEEEE. The length of the CDR3 is 16 residues. V was clipped by 4 bases and J by 9 bases; unmatched bases: 14. This CDR3 is CASSIIDRTSGIGQYF. CDR3 coding DNA: TGTGCCAGCAGCATAATCGACCGGACTAGCGGGATTGGGCAGTACTTC.

This clone was counted between two and nine times. V usage is TRBV6-5 and J usage is TRBJ1-4, with TRBD1 identical over 8 bases. J gave up 7 bases and V 5 bases, and 6 bases lay outside the gene matches. There are 14 residues in the CDR3. Germline V gene data show CDR1 as MNHEY and CDR2 as SVGAGI. CDR3 nucleotide sequence: TGTGCCAGCAGTCGGACAGGGAGGGCTGAAAAACTGTTTTTT. Translating gives CASSRTGRAEKLFF.

This clone was counted once. In DNA, the CDR3 is TGTGCCAGTAGACTACTGGGGACAGGGGGCGATGAGCAGTTCTTC. Its protein is CASRLLGTGGDEQFF. This sequence joins TRBV19 and TRBJ2-1; 12 bases fit TRBD1. Germline CDR1 is LNHDA and CDR2 is SQIVND (reference sequence). This CDR3 region has 15 residues. V lost 6 bases to trimming and J lost 8 bases; unmatched junction nucleotides: 8.

This chain joins TRBV29-1 and TRBJ2-5; a weak D match, TRBD2 (6 bases). The CDR3 length is 17 residues. Germline V lookup: CDR1 SQVTM, CDR2 ANQGSEA. V shed 2 bases and J shed 2 bases, with 21 bases lying between them. The CDR3 sequence is CSVEILSLAQNQETQYF. For the CDR3, the DNA is TGCAGCGTTGAAATACTGTCGCTAGCGCAAAATCAAGAGACCCAGTACTTC. Using reference TRBV29-1 and TRBJ2-5 for the parts outside the CDR3, the full variable domain is SAVISQKPSRDICQRGTSLTIQCQVDSQVTMMFWYRQQPGQSLTLIATANQGSEATYESGFVIDKFPISRPNLTFSTLTVSNMSPEDSSIYLCSVEILSLAQNQETQYFGPGTRLLVL.

This clone is a singleton in its sample. V and J are TRBV5-6 and TRBJ2-1, with a weak D call TRBD1 (6 bases). V lost 6 bases and J 4 bases, leaving 17 bases between the germline ends. Per the germline V gene, CDR1 is SGHDT and CDR2 is YYEEEE. The CDR3 has 15 residues. The CDR3 region is CASILQGSPYNEQFF. The CDR3 DNA sequence: TGTGCCAGCATCTTACAGGGTAGCCCTTACAATGAGCAGTTCTTC. Variable domain in full (rest from reference TRBV5-6 and TRBJ2-1): DAGVTQSPTHLIKTRGQQVTLRCSPKSGHDTVSWYQQALGQGPQFIFQYYEEEERQRGNFPDRFSGHQFPNYSSELNVNALLLGDSALYLCASILQGSPYNEQFFGPGTRLTVL.

The J gene is TRBJ1-5, the V gene TRBV29-1; D ambiguous. The V end was cut by 7 bases, the J end by 1 base, with 14 bases between. Germline V CDR1 and CDR2: SQVTM, ANQGSEA. The CDR3 totals 14 residues. The CDR3 DNA reads TGCAGCGCGGGGTCGGGAATAAGCAATCAGCCCCAGCATTTT. This sequence encodes CSAGSGISNQPQHF.

There are a few counts of this clone. The CDR3 sequence is CASSEPDSYGYTF. The CDR3 coding sequence is TGTGCCAGCAGTGAGCCAGACTCCTATGGCTACACCTTC. This sequence joins TRBV6-1 and TRBJ1-2; unclear D gene. CDR1 and CDR2 from the germline V gene are MNHNS and SASEGT. V lost 3 bases and J 4 bases, leaving 9 bases between the germline ends. This CDR3 spans 13 amino acids.

The chain joins TRBV5-1 to TRBJ2-3; TRBD1 might be the D (5 bases). V was shortened by 0 bases and J by 3 bases, with 5 bases between the two germline ends. The CDR3 extends over 13 amino acids. The germline V gene has CDR1 SGHRS and CDR2 YFSETQ. The CDR3 DNA is TGCGCCAGCAGCTTGGACAGGACAGATACGCAGTATTTT. As protein: CASSLDRTDTQYF. The whole variable domain, filled in from reference TRBV5-1 and TRBJ2-3, reads KAGVTQTPRYLIKTRGQQVTLSCSPISGHRSVSWYQQTPGQGLQFLFEYFSETQRNKGNFPGRFSGRQFSNSRSEMNVSTLELGDSALYLCASSLDRTDTQYFGPGTRLTVL.

This clone was picked up one time. The chain recombines TRBV11-3 with TRBJ2-5; 8 bases agree with TRBD2. Germline V CDR1 and CDR2: SGHNT, YENEEA. After removal of 1 base from V and 5 bases from J, the junction contained 0 bases not matched to a gene. This CDR3 has 13 amino acids. In DNA form, the CDR3 reads TGTGCCAGCAGCTTAGCGGGAGGGGAGACCCAGTACTTC. Its protein is CASSLAGGETQYF.

The rearrangement links TRBV18 to TRBJ1-6, with D possibly matching TRBD1 (5 bases). The CDR3 is made up of 15 amino acids. Germline values: CDR1 KGHSH, CDR2 LQKENI. Between the trimmed V and J ends, which lost 3 bases and 7 bases, there was a span of 13 bases. CDR3 DNA sequence: TGTGCCAGCTCACCGGGCGGACACCCAAATTCACCCCTCCACTTT. Encoded protein: CASSPGGHPNSPLHF.

This clone appeared a single time. This chain connects TRBV5-1 to TRBJ2-3; possible D gene TRBD2, 6 bases. Germline values: CDR1 SGHRS, CDR2 YFSETQ. Trimming stripped 0 bases from V and 0 bases from J, with 8 bases between. The CDR3 length is 15 residues. CDR3 residues: CASSLGGTSTDTQYF. CDR3 DNA: TGCGCCAGCAGCTTGGGAGGGACTAGCACAGATACGCAGTATTTT.

The chain employs TRBV23-1 and TRBJ2-1; weak D call: TRBD1 (6 bases). TRBV23-1 falls under the ORF class, with uncertain function. This CDR3 is 13 amino acids long. V dropped 11 bases and J dropped 3 bases, with 14 bases sitting between them. This CDR3 reads CAWGQGHYNEQFF. In DNA, the CDR3 is TGCGCCTGGGGGCAGGGGCACTACAATGAGCAGTTCTTC.

The chain recombines TRBV20-1 with TRBJ1-2; D not certain. With 3 bases removed from V and 0 bases from J, the gap between germline ends came to 14 bases. Per germline, CDR1 DFQATT and CDR2 SNEGSKA (reference sequence). The CDR3 has 15 amino acids. This CDR3 is CSASVRKDTNYGYTF. The CDR3 nucleotides are TGCAGTGCTAGTGTCAGGAAAGATACTAACTATGGCTACACCTTC.

This clone was found a few times. The rearrangement uses TRBV5-1 and TRBJ1-4; maybe TRBD1 (6 bases). This CDR3 is built from 16 residues. Trimming shortened V by 0 bases and J by 8 bases, and 17 bases separated the two germline ends. From germline, CDR1 is SGHRS and CDR2 YFSETQ. The DNA of the CDR3 is TGCGCCAGCAGCTTGGGCGTCGCGGGGGGCCGGGAAAAACTGTTTTTT. Encoded protein: CASSLGVAGGREKLFF.

The chain joins TRBV10-3 to TRBJ1-2; 10 bases align to TRBD1. This CDR3 has 13 residues. The V gene's germline CDR1 is ENHRY and CDR2 SYGVKD. With 4 bases clipped from V and 6 bases from J, the junction kept 2 bases outside the gene matches. In nucleotides, the CDR3 is TGTGCCATCAGTGGACAGGGGGCGCATGGCTACACCTTC. It codes for CAISGQGAHGYTF.

The V and J genes are TRBV5-1 and TRBJ2-3, with 9 bases aligning to TRBD2. Germline CDR1 and CDR2: SGHRS and YFSETQ. V was pared by 4 bases and J by 5 bases, with 11 bases of the junction left unmatched. The CDR3 covers 16 residues. The CDR3 region has the DNA TGCGCCAGCAGCCGGCTGGCGGGGGGGCCGATAGATACGCAGTATTTT. Residues: CASSRLAGGPIDTQYF.

The rearrangement uses TRBV3-1 (or the pseudogene TRBV3-2) and TRBJ2-7; perhaps TRBD2 as D (5 bases). Trimming pared 0 bases from V and 0 bases from J, leaving 9 bases between. The CDR3 loop spans 15 amino acids. CDR1 is LGHDT, CDR2 YNNKEL, per germline (reference sequence). CDR3 sequence (DNA): TGTGCCAGCAGCCAAGATCCGACTATCTCCTACGAGCAGTACTTC. Its translation is CASSQDPTISYEQYF.

The genes are TRBV5-1 and TRBJ2-7, with D possibly being TRBD1 (6 bases). This CDR3 spans 16 amino acids. Germline assignment: CDR1 SGHRS and CDR2 YFSETQ. With 3 bases removed from V and 2 bases from J, the gap between germline ends came to 18 bases. In DNA form, the CDR3 reads TGCGCCAGCAGCTCCTCCCCCGCGAGGACAGCCTACGAGCAGTACTTC. This gives the protein CASSSSPARTAYEQYF.

Note on this clone: A junction end diverges from the germline sequence, so it may reflect a read error. CDR3 sequence: CASSVDRDTNYGYTF. CDR3 coding DNA: TGTGCCAGTAGTGTAGACAGGGATACAAACTATGGCTACACCTTC. The chain has TRBV19 and TRBJ1-2; 7 positions agree with TRBD1. The germline V gene encodes CDR1 LNHDA and CDR2 SQIVND (reference sequence). There are 15 residues in the CDR3.

This clone was counted between two and nine times. CDR3 sequence: CASSLAGTPNTEAFF. The DNA for the CDR3 is TGTGCCAGCAGCTTAGCAGGGACACCAAACACTGAAGCTTTCTTT. The J gene is TRBJ1-1, the V gene TRBV7-9, with D perhaps matching TRBD1 (6 bases). Germline V lookup: CDR1 SEHNR, CDR2 FQNEAQ (reference sequence). V was trimmed by 0 bases and J by 2 bases, leaving 10 bases between them. The CDR3 contains 15 residues.

The chain recombines TRBV30 with TRBJ2-4; TRBD1 matches 7 bases. The CDR3 length is 14 residues. Germline values: CDR1 GTSNPN, CDR2 SVGIG (reference sequence). V was pared by 1 base and J by 5 bases, with 5 bases of the junction left unmatched. CDR3 region: CAWSDAGTENIQYF. The CDR3 DNA follows: TGTGCCTGGAGTGACGCCGGGACAGAAAACATTCAGTACTTC.

The chain is built from TRBV4-1 and TRBJ1-2; possibly TRBD1 for D (6 bases). This CDR3 region has 14 residues. With 0 bases removed from V and 4 bases from J, the gap between germline ends came to 9 bases. CDR1 is MGHRA, CDR2 YSYEKL, per germline. The CDR3 DNA is TGCGCCAGCAGCCAAGACGGGACAACCTATGGCTACACCTTC. Amino acid sequence: CASSQDGTTYGYTF.

The chain recombines TRBV3-1 (or the pseudogene TRBV3-2) with TRBJ2-7, with TRBD1 as a possible D gene (6 bases). V was shortened by 4 bases and J by 6 bases, with 16 bases between the two germline ends. This CDR3 has 14 residues. Looked up from germline, CDR1 is LGHDT and CDR2 is YNNKEL (reference sequence). In DNA form, the CDR3 reads TGTGCCAGCAGCCCTAGACAGGACCCCCGCGAGCAGTACTTC. Residues: CASSPRQDPREQYF.

The J gene is TRBJ1-2, the V gene TRBV5-4; the D is unclear. The CDR3 contains 14 residues. Germline V lookup: CDR1 SGHNT, CDR2 YYREEE (reference sequence). V gave up 0 bases and J gave up 1 base, with 7 bases separating them. CDR3 bases: TGTGCCAGCAGCTTGGATCGGTTTAACTATGGCTACACCTTC. Translating gives CASSLDRFNYGYTF. The full variable domain, rest sourced from reference TRBV5-4 and TRBJ1-2, is ETGVTQSPTHLIKTRGQQVTLRCSSQSGHNTVSWYQQALGQGPQFIFQYYREEENGRGNFPPRFSGLQFPNYSSELNVNALELDDSALYLCASSLDRFNYGYTFGSGTRLTVV.

The CDR3 region has the DNA TGCGCCAGCAGCTCTAACCTCGGGACTAGGAATACTGAAGCTTTCTTT. Translation gives CASSSNLGTRNTEAFF. The chain has TRBV5-1 and TRBJ1-1, with D possibly matching TRBD1 (5 bases). CDR1 and CDR2 from the germline V gene are SGHRS and YFSETQ. This CDR3 contains 16 residues. V lost 3 bases to trimming and J lost 5 bases, with 20 bases between them. The complete variable domain, with remaining parts taken from reference TRBV5-1 and TRBJ1-1, reads KAGVTQTPRYLIKTRGQQVTLSCSPISGHRSVSWYQQTPGQGLQFLFEYFSETQRNKGNFPGRFSGRQFSNSRSEMNVSTLELGDSALYLCASSSNLGTRNTEAFFGQGTRLTVV.

The rearrangement links TRBV11-2 to TRBJ1-1, with D possibly TRBD1 on 5 matching bases. The CDR3 length is 15 residues. Germline lookup yields CDR1 SGHAT and CDR2 FQNNGV. V was pared by 1 base and J by 5 bases, with 14 bases between. The CDR3 reads CASSLVFGAMTEAFF. CDR3 bases: TGTGCCAGCAGCTTAGTTTTTGGGGCGATGACTGAAGCTTTCTTT.

The CDR3 DNA follows: TGCGCCAGCAGCCCCTCCGGGGGGGCGAACACTGAAGCTTTCTTT. Translating it yields CASSPSGGANTEAFF. The chain joins TRBV5-1 to TRBJ1-1; weak D call: TRBD1 (6 bases). There are 15 residues in the CDR3. The germline V gene encodes CDR1 SGHRS and CDR2 YFSETQ. Deletions cut 4 bases from V and 1 base from J, with 14 bases between.

V gene TRBV5-1 combines with J gene TRBJ2-5, with TRBD2 as a possible D gene (5 bases). Germline V gene sequence: CDR1 SGHRS, CDR2 YFSETQ. Trimming pared 0 bases from V and 1 base from J, leaving 10 bases between. The CDR3 is 15 residues long. CDR3 in DNA: TGCGCCAGCAGCTTGGGGGCCCGGGGCCAAGAGACCCAGTACTTC. Translated, it gives CASSLGARGQETQYF.